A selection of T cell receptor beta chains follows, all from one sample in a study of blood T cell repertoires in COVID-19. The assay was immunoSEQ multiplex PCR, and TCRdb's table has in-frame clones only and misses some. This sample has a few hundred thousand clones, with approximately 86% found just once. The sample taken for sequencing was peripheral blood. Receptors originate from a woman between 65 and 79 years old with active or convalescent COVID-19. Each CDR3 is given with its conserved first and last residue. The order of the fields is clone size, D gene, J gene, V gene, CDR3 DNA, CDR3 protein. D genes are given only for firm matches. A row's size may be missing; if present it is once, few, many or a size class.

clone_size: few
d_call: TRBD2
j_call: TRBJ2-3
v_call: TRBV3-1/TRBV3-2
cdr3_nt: TGTGCCAGTACTAGCGGGGGGCGGAGCACAGATACGCAGTATTTT
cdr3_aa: CASTSGGRSTDTQYF

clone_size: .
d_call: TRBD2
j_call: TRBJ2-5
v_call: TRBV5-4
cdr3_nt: TGTGCCAGCAGCTTGCCGACTAGCGACCAAGAGACCCAGTACTTC
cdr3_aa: CASSLPTSDQETQYF

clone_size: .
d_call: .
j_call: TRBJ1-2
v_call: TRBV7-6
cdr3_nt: TGTGCCAGCAGCAGGGGCCCTGGCTACACCTTC
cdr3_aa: CASSRGPGYTF

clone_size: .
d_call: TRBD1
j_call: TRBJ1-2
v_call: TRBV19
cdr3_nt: TGTGCCAGTAGTTCAGTGGACAGGATCGGCTACACCTTC
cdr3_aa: CASSSVDRIGYTF

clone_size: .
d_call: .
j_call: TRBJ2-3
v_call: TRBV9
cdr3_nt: TGTGCCAGCAACGCGGAGAGCGCAGATACGCAGTATTTT
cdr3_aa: CASNAESADTQYF

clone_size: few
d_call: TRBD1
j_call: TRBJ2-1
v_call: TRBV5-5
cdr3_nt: TGTGCCAGCAGCTTGGCCGGGACAGGGGTCCTTTTGGGGTCCTACAATGAGCAGTTCTTC
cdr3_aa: CASSLAGTGVLLGSYNEQFF

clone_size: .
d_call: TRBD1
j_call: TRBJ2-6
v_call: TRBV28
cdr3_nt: TGTGCCAGCAGCACTCCTTCCCCGGGACAGGTGATGTCTGGGGCCAACGTCCTGACTTTC
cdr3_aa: CASSTPSPGQVMSGANVLTF

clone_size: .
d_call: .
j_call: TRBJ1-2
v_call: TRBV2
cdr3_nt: TGTGCCAGCAGTGAAGGGAGAGGCCGTATACAAGCCTACGGCTACACCTTC
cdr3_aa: CASSEGRGRIQAYGYTF

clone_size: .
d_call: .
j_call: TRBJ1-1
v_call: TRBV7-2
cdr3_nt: TGTGCCAGCAGCCCAGGACTTTCGAACACTGAAGCTTTCTTT
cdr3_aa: CASSPGLSNTEAFF

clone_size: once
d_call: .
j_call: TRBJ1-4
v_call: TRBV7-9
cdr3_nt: TGTGCCAGCAGCTCGCGACAGACAACTAATGAAAAACTGTTTTTT
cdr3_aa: CASSSRQTTNEKLFF

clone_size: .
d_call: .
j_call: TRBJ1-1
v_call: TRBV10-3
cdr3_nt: TGTGCCATCAGTGAGTCGACAAGGCCGAACACTGAAGCTTTCTTT
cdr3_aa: CAISESTRPNTEAFF

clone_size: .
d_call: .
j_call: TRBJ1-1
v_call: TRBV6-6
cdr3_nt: TGTGCCAGCAGTTACAGGCAGGCCCGGGGGTCTGAAGCTTTCTTT
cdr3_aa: CASSYRQARGSEAFF

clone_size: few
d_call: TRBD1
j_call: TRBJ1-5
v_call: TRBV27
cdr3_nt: TGTGCCAGCAGCTCGGACAGGCGAGAGCCCCAGCATTTT
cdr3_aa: CASSSDRREPQHF

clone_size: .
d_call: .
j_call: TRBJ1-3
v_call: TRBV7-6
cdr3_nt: TGTGCCAGCAGCCCCCGACTCAGGGTCTCTGGAAACACCATATATTTT
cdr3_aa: CASSPRLRVSGNTIYF

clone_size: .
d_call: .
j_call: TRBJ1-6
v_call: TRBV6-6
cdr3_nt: TGTGCCAGCAGTTACCGGGAGGGTAATTCACCCCTCCACTTT
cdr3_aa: CASSYREGNSPLHF

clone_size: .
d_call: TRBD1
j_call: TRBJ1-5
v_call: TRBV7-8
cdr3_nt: TGTGCCAGCAGCCACGACAGGGGAATGCGTGTTGACAATCAGCCCCAGCATTTT
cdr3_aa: CASSHDRGMRVDNQPQHF

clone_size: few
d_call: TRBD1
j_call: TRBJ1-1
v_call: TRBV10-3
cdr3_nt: TGTGCCATCAGCGGGGACAGTAAAAGCCTTGGAGTGCGGCCTGAAGCTTTCTTT
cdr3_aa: CAISGDSKSLGVRPEAFF

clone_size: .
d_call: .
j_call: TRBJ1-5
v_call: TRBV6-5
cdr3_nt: TGTGCCAGCAGTTACTCAGGGGGAAATCAGCCCCAGCATTTT
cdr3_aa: CASSYSGGNQPQHF

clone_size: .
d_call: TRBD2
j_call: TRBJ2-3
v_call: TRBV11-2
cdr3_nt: TGTGCCAGCAGCTTAAGGAGGACTAGCGTGGGGGATACGCAGTATTTT
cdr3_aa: CASSLRRTSVGDTQYF

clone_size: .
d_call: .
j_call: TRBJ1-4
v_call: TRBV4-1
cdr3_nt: TGCGCCAGCAGCCAAGAAGGTCTCTTACTAGCAACTAATGAAAAACTGTTTTTT
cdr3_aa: CASSQEGLLLATNEKLFF

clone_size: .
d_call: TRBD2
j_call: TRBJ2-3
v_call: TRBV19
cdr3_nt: TGTGCCAGTAGTACGACAGCGGGAAGCACAGATACGCAGTATTTT
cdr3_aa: CASSTTAGSTDTQYF

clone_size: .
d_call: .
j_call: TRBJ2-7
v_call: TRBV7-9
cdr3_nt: TGTGCCAGCAGCACTTCGTACGAGCAGTACTTC
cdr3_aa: CASSTSYEQYF